The 27 T cell receptor beta chains reported below all come from one sample, sequenced in a study of type 1 regulatory T cells (dated by TCRdb to the early 2020s). These receptors' targets are unknown. TCRdb names Illumina MiSeq as the instrument used. TCRdb reran the public reads through fastp at Q25 and MiXCR, keeping productive beta chains. Rows are combined by CDR3 protein, so each entry shows the most common genes and DNA. This sample comprises around 69,000 distinct CDR3 sequences, 50% to 70% of them detected only once. Of the sample, about 7.3% is held by the ten largest clones. The sample taken for sequencing was cultured T cells, either the whole culture or a sorted T cell fraction (not recorded which). The sample's cell subset or site, from its label and the paper: Tr1-enriched cell product generated in vitro against host alloantigens. The source is a human donor in good health.

This clonotype occurred once. The chain employs TRBV28 and TRBJ1-2; 7 nucleotides agree with TRBD1. The CDR3 is 15 residues long. Per germline, CDR1 MDHEN and CDR2 SYDVKM. Trimming took 3 bases from V and 5 from J; bases not matched to a gene: 9. CDR3 amino acids: CASSLVEGGEYGYTF. The CDR3 DNA follows: TGTGCCAGCAGTTTGGTCGAAGGGGGCGAATATGGCTACACCTTC.

V usage is TRBV18 and J usage is TRBJ1-2; the match to TRBD1 covers 7 bases. This CDR3 contains 16 residues. Per germline, CDR1 KGHSH and CDR2 LQKENI. V lost 0 bases, J lost 5 bases, and 9 bases stayed unmatched. CDR3 loop: CASSPPGQRSIYGYTF. CDR3 nucleotide sequence: TGTGCCAGCTCACCACCGGGACAGCGTTCTATTTATGGCTACACCTTC. Using reference TRBV18 and TRBJ1-2 for the parts outside the CDR3, the full variable domain is NAGVMQNPRHLVRRRGQEARLRCSPMKGHSHVYWYRQLPEEGLKFMVYLQKENIIDESGMPKERFSAEFPKEGPSILRIQQVVRGDSAAYFCASSPPGQRSIYGYTFGSGTRLTVV.

This clonotype occurred once. The chain recombines TRBV6-2 or TRBV6-3 with TRBJ2-1, with 9 bases lining up with TRBD2. The CDR3 is 16 amino acids. The V and J ends lost 8 bases and 0 bases, in that order; junction bases with no gene match: 8. Germline V gene sequence: CDR1 MNHEY, CDR2 SVGEGT. This CDR3 is CASGLAGLSSYNEQFF. The DNA of the CDR3 is TGTGCCAGCGGCCTAGCGGGGCTAAGCTCCTACAATGAGCAGTTCTTC.

A word on this clonotype: As the CDR3 is not closed by the conserved phenylalanine or tryptophan, this likely results from a read error. The chain has TRBV29-1 and TRBJ2-1; perhaps TRBD2 as D (6 bases). This CDR3 has 13 residues. Germline-derived CDR1 and CDR2 are SQVTM and ANQGSEA. V was cut by 2 bases and J by 6 bases, with 11 bases left in between. The CDR3 DNA sequence: TGCAGCGTTGAAAGGCGACTAGTCAATGAGCAGTTCTCC. This encodes CSVERRLVNEQFS.

The chain links TRBV20-1 to TRBJ1-1; no definite D call. Germline V gene sequence: CDR1 DFQATT, CDR2 SNEGSKA (reference sequence). The CDR3 consists of 11 residues. With 6 bases removed from V and 5 bases from J, the gap between germline ends came to 10 bases. The DNA of the CDR3 is TGCAGTGCAAACCCGCAAACTGAAGCTTTCTTT. This encodes CSANPQTEAFF.

This clonotype has more than one count but fewer than ten. The gene calls are TRBV3-1 and TRBJ2-5; D gene ambiguous. Germline V gene data show CDR1 as LGHDT and CDR2 as YNNKEL (reference sequence). CDR3 length equals 15 residues. Trimming removed 0 bases at V and 7 bases at J, with 15 bases between. The CDR3 loop is CASSQDSTGAGTQYF. CDR3 nucleotides: TGTGCCAGCAGCCAAGATTCTACGGGCGCTGGGACCCAGTACTTC.

This clonotype was seen more than once but under ten times. The V call is TRBV20-1, the J call TRBJ2-3; tentatively, D is TRBD2 (5 bases). The CDR3 is made up of 12 amino acids. The V and J ends lost 5 bases and 6 bases respectively, with 12 bases between them. Germline CDR1 reads DFQATT; CDR2 reads SNEGSKA (reference sequence). Here the CDR3 reads CSADLAGDTQYF. The CDR3 DNA follows: TGCAGTGCTGACCTAGCCGGTGATACGCAGTATTTT.

This clonotype was detected only a few times. This chain uses TRBV6-6 with TRBJ2-3; no definite D call. V lost 5 bases to trimming and J lost 5 bases, with 11 bases between them. CDR1 is MNHNY and CDR2 is SVGAGI in the germline V gene (reference sequence). The CDR3 is 13 residues long. The CDR3 coding sequence is TGTGCCAGCAGTCCGTTGGAGATAGATACGCAGTATTTT. This gives the protein CASSPLEIDTQYF.

The genes are TRBV12-3 or TRBV12-4 and TRBJ2-3; 7 nucleotides agree with TRBD2. The ends lost 5 bases at V and 3 bases at J; junction bases unmatched: 20. This CDR3 is built from 19 residues. CDR3 residues: CASSPREPGGSPYTDTQYF. Here the CDR3 DNA reads TGTGCCAGCAGTCCCCGAGAGCCCGGCGGGAGCCCCTATACAGATACGCAGTATTTT.

This chain links TRBV18 with TRBJ2-3, with 7 nucleotides matching TRBD2. This CDR3 contains 16 residues. From germline, CDR1 is KGHSH and CDR2 LQKENI. Trimming removed 5 bases from V and 0 bases from J; junction bases left unmatched: 8. DNA for the CDR3: TGTGCCAGCTCATCTGGAGGGAGGGGTAGCACAGATACGCAGTATTTT. Its translation: CASSSGGRGSTDTQYF. The full variable domain, its missing parts supplied by reference TRBV18 and TRBJ2-3, is NAGVMQNPRHLVRRRGQEARLRCSPMKGHSHVYWYRQLPEEGLKFMVYLQKENIIDESGMPKERFSAEFPKEGPSILRIQQVVRGDSAAYFCASSSGGRGSTDTQYFGPGTRLTVL.

V is TRBV27 and J is TRBJ2-3; 8 bases fit TRBD2. The CDR3 consists of 17 residues. V lost 4 bases and J lost 3; bases outside the gene matches: 12. The germline CDR1 and CDR2 sequences are MNHEY and SMNVEV (reference sequence). CDR3 in amino acids: CASSSRLSGAGTDTQYF. CDR3 DNA: TGTGCCAGCAGTTCAAGACTTAGCGGGGCAGGAACAGATACGCAGTATTTT.

The gene calls are TRBV5-1 and TRBJ2-7; 13 bases align to TRBD2. The J segment lost 3 bases and the V segment lost 4 bases, leaving 4 bases of the junction unmatched. This CDR3 spans 15 amino acids. Germline CDR1 SGHRS, CDR2 YFSETQ. The chain's CDR3 is CASSPGLAGVYEQYF. CDR3 bases: TGCGCCAGCAGCCCCGGACTAGCGGGGGTCTACGAGCAGTACTTC.

V is TRBV7-3 and J is TRBJ2-5, with TRBD2 as a possible D gene (5 bases). Germline assignment: CDR1 SGHTA and CDR2 FQGTGA. V shed 4 bases and J shed 5 bases, with 11 bases lying between them. The CDR3 runs to 13 residues. CDR3 bases: TGTGCCAGCAGCTCAACAAGAGGGGAGACCCAGTACTTC. Translation: CASSSTRGETQYF.

Concerning this clonotype: Lacking the conserved final phenylalanine or tryptophan, this CDR3 likely reflects a read error. This chain joins TRBV2 and TRBJ2-2, with 7 bases fitting TRBD2. This CDR3 has 15 residues. Germline-derived CDR1 and CDR2 are SNHLY and FYNNEI. V lost 4 bases to trimming and J lost 7 bases; unmatched junction nucleotides: 9. The CDR3 is CASSASGGAYGELFY. The CDR3 DNA is TGTGCCAGCAGTGCTTCGGGAGGCGCCTACGGGGAGCTGTTTTAT.

To note about this clonotype: Germline is not matched at one junction end, which may reflect a read error. CDR3 in amino acids: CASSLRRESSEQYF. Here the CDR3 DNA reads TGCGCCAGCAGCTTGCGGCGTGAGTCCTCCGAGCAGTACTTC. This sequence joins TRBV5-1 and TRBJ2-7; D uncertain. The length of the CDR3 is 14 residues. CDR1 SGHRS and CDR2 YFSETQ come from the germline V gene.

This clonotype is a singleton in its sample. The chain links TRBV5-1 to TRBJ2-7; no definite D call. The germline CDR1 and CDR2 sequences are SGHRS and YFSETQ. The CDR3 spans 13 residues. The V end lost 5 bases, the J end lost 2 bases, and 11 bases lay between the germline ends. The CDR3 DNA reads TGCGCCAGCAGATATCTGGAAACCTACGAGCAGTACTTC. Encoded protein: CASRYLETYEQYF.

V and J are TRBV7-6 and TRBJ2-1; a possible D gene is TRBD1 (5 bases). CDR1 is SGHVS, CDR2 FNYEAQ, per germline. V was clipped by 4 bases and J by 2 bases, with 12 bases between them. CDR3 length: 15 amino acids. The CDR3 loop is CASSSLAGTYNEQFF. The CDR3 DNA follows: TGTGCCAGCAGCTCCCTTGCAGGGACCTACAATGAGCAGTTCTTC.

The chain employs TRBV12-3 or TRBV12-4 and TRBJ2-2; perhaps TRBD1 as D (5 bases). There are 13 residues in the CDR3. Trimming left V 2 bases short and J 6 bases short, with 7 bases between. The CDR3 DNA reads as TGTGCCAGCAGTTTAAGGGGTGCCGGGGAGCTGTTTTTT. This translates into CASSLRGAGELFF.

This clonotype is labeled medium-sized. The J gene is TRBJ2-7, the V gene TRBV7-2, with D unresolved. The germline V gene has CDR1 SGHTA and CDR2 FQGNSA. This CDR3 is built from 15 residues. Trimming left V 1 base short and J 0 bases short, with 10 bases between. Written as DNA, the CDR3 is TGTGCCAGCAGCTTAGGCGTTCTGGACTCCTACGAGCAGTACTTC. Translation: CASSLGVLDSYEQYF.

The V call is TRBV15, the J call TRBJ2-7; tentatively, D is TRBD1 or TRBD2 (6 bases each). Germline V gene sequence: CDR1 LNHNV, CDR2 YYDKDF (reference sequence). V lost 5 bases to trimming and J lost 4 bases, with 12 bases between them. The CDR3 is made up of 13 amino acids. The CDR3 nucleotides read TGTGCCACCAGCCGGACAGCGGGTTACGAGCAGTACTTC. This codes for CATSRTAGYEQYF.

Only a few counts were recorded for this clonotype. The chain combines TRBV10-3 with TRBJ1-2; D is possibly TRBD1 (5 bases). This CDR3 contains 14 residues. Germline V gene data show CDR1 as ENHRY and CDR2 as SYGVKD. V dropped 2 bases and J dropped 6 bases, with 13 bases sitting between them. The CDR3: CAISEGRGKDGYTF. The CDR3 DNA is TGTGCCATCAGTGAGGGTAGGGGAAAGGATGGCTACACCTTC.

This clonotype appeared once. The J gene is TRBJ2-2, the V gene TRBV7-8; D gene unclear. The CDR3 sequence is 14 residues long. Germline V lookup: CDR1 SGHVS, CDR2 FQNEAQ. V was shortened by 1 base and J by 6 bases, with 9 bases between the two germline ends. The DNA of the CDR3 is TGTGCCAGCAGCTTAGTCCGAGGATCCGGGGAGCTGTTTTTT. Its protein product is CASSLVRGSGELFF.

The chain recombines TRBV5-1 with TRBJ2-3; D might be TRBD1 (5 bases). The CDR3 covers 14 residues. Germline values: CDR1 SGHRS, CDR2 YFSETQ. V lost 4 bases and J 1 base, leaving 10 bases between the germline ends. As DNA, the CDR3 is TGCGCCAGCAGCCTCCAGGGCGGCACAGATACGCAGTATTTT. Its protein product is CASSLQGGTDTQYF.

The sample holds a few counts of this clonotype. This chain joins TRBV12-3 or TRBV12-4 and TRBJ1-1; D possibly corresponds to TRBD1 (5 bases). V was pared by 2 bases and J by 8 bases, with 12 bases between. The CDR3 loop spans 13 amino acids. The CDR3 loop reads CASSLNAAGEAFF. CDR3 nucleotide sequence: TGTGCCAGCAGTTTAAATGCCGCAGGGGAAGCTTTCTTT.

The CDR3 DNA reads as TGTGCCAGCAGTCTCGTTTTAAGCTCCTACAATGAGCAGTTCTTC. It is translated as CASSLVLSSYNEQFF. The chain links TRBV6-5 to TRBJ2-1; D is unclear. V was shortened by 5 bases and J by 0 bases, with 11 bases between the two germline ends. Per germline, CDR1 MNHEY and CDR2 SVGAGI. CDR3 size: 15 residues.

The chain carries TRBV6-5 and TRBJ2-3, with TRBD2 matching over 12 bases. Germline trimming cut 5 bases from V and 2 bases from J; bases unmatched to any gene: 8. The CDR3 is made up of 17 amino acids. Germline-derived CDR1 and CDR2 are MNHEY and SVGAGI. This chain's CDR3 is CASSPASGRADTDTQYF. In DNA, the CDR3 is TGTGCCAGCAGTCCTGCTAGCGGGAGGGCCGACACAGATACGCAGTATTTT.

The chain carries TRBV20-1 and TRBJ1-6, with 8 bases matching TRBD1. V shed 5 bases, J shed 9 bases, and the junction held 18 bases outside the gene matches. The CDR3 length is 17 residues. Germline V gives CDR1 DFQATT, CDR2 SNEGSKA (reference sequence). CDR3 bases: TGCAGTGCTCCCAAGTCTGGCAGGGGGCATGGGGGTTCACCCCTCCACTTT. Translating gives CSAPKSGRGHGGSPLHF.